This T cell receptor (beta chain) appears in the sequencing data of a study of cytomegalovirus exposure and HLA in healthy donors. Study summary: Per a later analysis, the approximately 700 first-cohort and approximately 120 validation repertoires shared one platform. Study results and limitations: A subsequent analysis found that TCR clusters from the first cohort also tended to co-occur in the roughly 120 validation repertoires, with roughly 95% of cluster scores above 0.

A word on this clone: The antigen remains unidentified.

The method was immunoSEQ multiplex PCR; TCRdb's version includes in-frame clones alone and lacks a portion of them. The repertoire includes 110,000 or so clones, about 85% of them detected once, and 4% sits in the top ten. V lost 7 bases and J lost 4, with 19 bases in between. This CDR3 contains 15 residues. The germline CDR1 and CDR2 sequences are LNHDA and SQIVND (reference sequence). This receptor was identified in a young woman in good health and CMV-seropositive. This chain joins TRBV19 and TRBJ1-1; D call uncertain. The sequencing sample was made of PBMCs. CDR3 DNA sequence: TGTGCCAGTAACCCCTCGGCCAGGCAGGCCACTGAAGCTTTCTTT. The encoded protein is CASNPSARQATEAFF. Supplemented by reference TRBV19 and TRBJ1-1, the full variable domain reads DGGITQSPKYLFRKEGQNVTLSCEQNLNHDAMYWYRQDPGQGLRLIYYSQIVNDFQKGDIAEGYSVSREKKESFPLTVTSAQKNPTAFYLCASNPSARQATEAFFGQGTRLTVV.